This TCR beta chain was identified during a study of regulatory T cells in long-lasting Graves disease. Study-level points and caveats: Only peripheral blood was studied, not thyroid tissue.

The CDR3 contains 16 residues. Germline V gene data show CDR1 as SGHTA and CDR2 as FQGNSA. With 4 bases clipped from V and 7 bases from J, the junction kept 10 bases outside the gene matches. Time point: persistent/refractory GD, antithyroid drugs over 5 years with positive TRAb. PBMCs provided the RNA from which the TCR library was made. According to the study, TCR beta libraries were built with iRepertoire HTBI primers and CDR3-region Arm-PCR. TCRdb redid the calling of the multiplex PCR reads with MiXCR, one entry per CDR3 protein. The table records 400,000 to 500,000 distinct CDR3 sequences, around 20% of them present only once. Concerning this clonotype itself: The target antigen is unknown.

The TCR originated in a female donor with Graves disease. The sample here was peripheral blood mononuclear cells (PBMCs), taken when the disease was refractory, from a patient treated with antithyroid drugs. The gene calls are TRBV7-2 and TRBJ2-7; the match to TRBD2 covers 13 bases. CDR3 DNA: TGTGCCAGCAGCTATCGACTAGCGGGAGGCCTAAGAGAGCAGTACTTC. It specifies CASSYRLAGGLREQYF.